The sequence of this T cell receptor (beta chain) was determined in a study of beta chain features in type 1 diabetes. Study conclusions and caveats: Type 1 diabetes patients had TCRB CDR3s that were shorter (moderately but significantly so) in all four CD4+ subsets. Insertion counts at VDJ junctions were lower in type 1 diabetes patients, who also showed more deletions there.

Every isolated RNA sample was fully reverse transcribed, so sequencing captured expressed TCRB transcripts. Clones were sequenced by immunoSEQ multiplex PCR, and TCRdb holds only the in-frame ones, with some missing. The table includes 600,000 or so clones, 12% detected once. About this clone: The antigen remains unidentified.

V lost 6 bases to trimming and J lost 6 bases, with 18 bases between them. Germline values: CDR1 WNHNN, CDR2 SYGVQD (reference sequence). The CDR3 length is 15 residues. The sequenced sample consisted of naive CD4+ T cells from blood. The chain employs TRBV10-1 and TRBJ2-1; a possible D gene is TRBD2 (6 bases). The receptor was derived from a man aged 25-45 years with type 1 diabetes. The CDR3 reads CASRSGTEGSNEQFF. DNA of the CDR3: TGCGCCAGCAGGTCCGGGACGGAGGGGTCCAATGAGCAGTTCTTC.